This T cell receptor beta chain was observed in a study of beta chain features in type 1 diabetes. It was via CD45RO/CCR7/CD25/CD127/CD95/CD27 that CD4+ naive, central memory, regulatory and stem cell-like memory cells were sorted. For this clone: Antigen: not known.

General study results and limits: Naive, central memory and Treg TCRB repertoires appeared more alike in patients than in healthy donors.

Germline assignment: CDR1 MNHEY and CDR2 SMNVEV (reference sequence). The V gene lost 5 bases and the J gene lost 4 bases, with 17 bases spanning the gap. The CDR3 runs 15 residues. Isolated RNA was reverse transcribed in full, so expressed TCRB transcripts were sequenced. Regulatory, naive and central memory T cell samples averaged about 3.57 million reads. The method was immunoSEQ multiplex PCR; TCRdb's version includes in-frame clones alone and lacks a portion of them. This table has over 700,000 clones, 17% appearing once. This receptor was obtained from a woman under 30 in good health. V and J are TRBV27 and TRBJ2-5; D is perhaps TRBD2 (6 bases). Specimen: naive CD4+ T cells from blood. Here the CDR3 DNA reads TGTGCCAGCAGTCTCACACTAGCCCTCTCAGAGACCCAGTACTTC. Amino acid sequence: CASSLTLALSETQYF.